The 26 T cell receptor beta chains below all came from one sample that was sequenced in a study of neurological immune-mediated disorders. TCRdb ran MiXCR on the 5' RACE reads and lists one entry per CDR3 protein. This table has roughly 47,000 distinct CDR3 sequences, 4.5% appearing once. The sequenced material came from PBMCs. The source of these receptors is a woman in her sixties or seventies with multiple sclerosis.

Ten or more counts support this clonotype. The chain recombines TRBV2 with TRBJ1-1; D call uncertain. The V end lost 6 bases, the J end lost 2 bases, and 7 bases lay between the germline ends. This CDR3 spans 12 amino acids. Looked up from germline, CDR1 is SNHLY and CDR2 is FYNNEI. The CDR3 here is CASREVNTEAFF. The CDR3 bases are TGTGCCAGCAGGGAGGTCAACACTGAAGCTTTCTTT.

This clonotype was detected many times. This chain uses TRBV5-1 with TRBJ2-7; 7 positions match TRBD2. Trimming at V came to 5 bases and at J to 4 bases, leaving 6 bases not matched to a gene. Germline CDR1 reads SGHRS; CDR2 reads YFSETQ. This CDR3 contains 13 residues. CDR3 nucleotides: TGCGCCAGCAGACGGGGAGGGGTTTACGAGCAGTACTTC. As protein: CASRRGGVYEQYF.

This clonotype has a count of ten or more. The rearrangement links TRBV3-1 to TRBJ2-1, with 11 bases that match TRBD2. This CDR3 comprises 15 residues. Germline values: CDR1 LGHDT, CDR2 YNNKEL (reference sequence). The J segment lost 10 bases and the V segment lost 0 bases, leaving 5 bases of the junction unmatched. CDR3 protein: CASSQDVAGGREQFF. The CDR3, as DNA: TGTGCCAGCAGCCAAGACGTAGCGGGAGGGAGGGAGCAGTTCTTC.

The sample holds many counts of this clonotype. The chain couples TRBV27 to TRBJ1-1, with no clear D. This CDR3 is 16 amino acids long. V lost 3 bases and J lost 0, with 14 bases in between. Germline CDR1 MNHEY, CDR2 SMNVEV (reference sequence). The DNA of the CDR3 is TGTGCCAGCAGTTTTTCCGGCAGTAGCCTGAACACTGAAGCTTTCTTT. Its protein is CASSFSGSSLNTEAFF.

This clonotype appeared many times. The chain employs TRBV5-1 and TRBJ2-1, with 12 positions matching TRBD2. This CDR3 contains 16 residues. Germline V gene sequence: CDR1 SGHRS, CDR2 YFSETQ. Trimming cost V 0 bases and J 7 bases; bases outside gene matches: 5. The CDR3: CASSLELAGGHNEQFF. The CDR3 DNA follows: TGCGCCAGCAGCTTGGAGCTAGCGGGAGGGCATAATGAGCAGTTCTTC.

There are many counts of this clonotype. The CDR3 is CSGWSRGETQYF. The DNA of the CDR3 is TGCAGCGGATGGTCTAGGGGTGAGACCCAGTACTTC. The V call is TRBV29-1, the J call TRBJ2-5; TRBD1 is a possible D gene (5 bases). Germline-derived CDR1 and CDR2 are SQVTM and ANQGSEA. The V gene lost 7 bases and the J gene lost 5 bases, with 14 bases spanning the gap. The CDR3 consists of 12 residues.

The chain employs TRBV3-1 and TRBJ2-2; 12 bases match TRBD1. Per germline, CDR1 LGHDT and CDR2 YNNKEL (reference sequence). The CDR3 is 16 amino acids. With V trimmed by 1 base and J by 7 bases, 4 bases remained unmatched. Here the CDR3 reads CASSQGGTGGVGELFF. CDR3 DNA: TGTGCCAGCAGCCAAGGGGGGACAGGGGGCGTCGGGGAGCTGTTTTTT.

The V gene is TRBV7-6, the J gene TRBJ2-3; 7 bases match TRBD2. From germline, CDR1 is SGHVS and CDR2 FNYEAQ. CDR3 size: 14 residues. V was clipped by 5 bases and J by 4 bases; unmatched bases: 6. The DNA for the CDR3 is TGTGCCAGCAGCCACCGACTAGCTTCAGATACGCAGTATTTT. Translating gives CASSHRLASDTQYF. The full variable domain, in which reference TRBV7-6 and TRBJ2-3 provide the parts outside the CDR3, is GAGVSQSPRYKVTKRGQDVALRCDPISGHVSLYWYRQALGQGPEFLTYFNYEAQQDKSGLPNDRFSAERPEGSISTLTIQRTEQRDSAMYRCASSHRLASDTQYFGPGTRLTVL.

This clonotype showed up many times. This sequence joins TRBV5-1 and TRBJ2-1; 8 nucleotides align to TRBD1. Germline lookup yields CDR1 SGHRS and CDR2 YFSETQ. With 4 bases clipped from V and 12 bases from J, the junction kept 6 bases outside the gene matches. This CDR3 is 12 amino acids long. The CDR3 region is CASSAGTGRQFF. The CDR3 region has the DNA TGCGCCAGCAGCGCCGGGACAGGAAGGCAGTTCTTC.

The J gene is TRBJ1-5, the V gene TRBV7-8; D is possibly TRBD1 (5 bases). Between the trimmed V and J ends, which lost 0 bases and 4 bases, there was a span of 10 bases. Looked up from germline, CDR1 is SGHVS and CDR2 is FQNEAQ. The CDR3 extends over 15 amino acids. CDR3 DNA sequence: TGTGCCAGCAGCTTAGCGTCGGGACTGAATCAGCCCCAGCATTTT. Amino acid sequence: CASSLASGLNQPQHF. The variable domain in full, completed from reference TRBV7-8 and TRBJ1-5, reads GAGVSQSPRYKVAKRGQDVALRCDPISGHVSLFWYQQALGQGPEFLTYFQNEAQLDKSGLPSDRFFAERPEGSVSTLKIQRTQQEDSAVYLCASSLASGLNQPQHFGDGTRLSIL.

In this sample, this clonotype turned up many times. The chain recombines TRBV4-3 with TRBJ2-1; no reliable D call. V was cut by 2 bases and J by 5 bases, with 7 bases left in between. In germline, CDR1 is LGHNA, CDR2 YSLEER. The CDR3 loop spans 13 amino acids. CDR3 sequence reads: CASSQYRDNEQFF. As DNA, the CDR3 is TGCGCCAGCAGCCAATACCGGGACAATGAGCAGTTCTTC.

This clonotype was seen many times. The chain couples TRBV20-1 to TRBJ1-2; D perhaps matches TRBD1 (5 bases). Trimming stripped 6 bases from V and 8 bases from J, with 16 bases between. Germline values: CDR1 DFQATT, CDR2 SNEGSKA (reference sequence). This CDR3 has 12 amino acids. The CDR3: CSAIQDVGGYTF. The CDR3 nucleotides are TGCAGTGCGATACAGGACGTGGGGGGCTACACCTTC.

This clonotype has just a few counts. The CDR3 region is CASTGAGTEAFF. CDR3 DNA: TGTGCCAGCACGGGGGCGGGAACTGAAGCTTTCTTT. The chain joins TRBV9 to TRBJ1-1; TRBD1 is a possible D gene (6 bases). Trimming removed 6 bases at V and 5 bases at J, with 11 bases between. Germline V CDR1 and CDR2: SGDLS, YYNGEE. This CDR3 has 12 amino acids.

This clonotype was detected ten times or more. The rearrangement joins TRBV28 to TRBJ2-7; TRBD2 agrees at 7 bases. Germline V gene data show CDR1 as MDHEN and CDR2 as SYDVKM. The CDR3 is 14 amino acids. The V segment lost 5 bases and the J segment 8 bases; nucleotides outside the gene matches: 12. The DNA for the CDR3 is TGTGCCAGCAGTCACGAGACTAGCTCTTTCAAGCAGTACTTC. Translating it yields CASSHETSSFKQYF.

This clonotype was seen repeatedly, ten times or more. The CDR3 loop reads CASRRTGTEGGANVLTF. CDR3 sequence (DNA): TGTGCCAGTCGAAGAACCGGGACGGAAGGAGGGGCCAACGTCCTGACTTTC. The rearrangement joins TRBV7-2 to TRBJ2-6, with D perhaps being TRBD1 or TRBD2 (5 bases each). The V gene's germline CDR1 is SGHTA and CDR2 FQGNSA. V shed 9 bases and J shed 4 bases, with 22 bases lying between them. This CDR3 has 17 residues.

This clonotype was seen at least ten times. CDR3 protein: CASSLGWGEGAEAFF. In DNA form, the CDR3 reads TGTGCCAGCAGCCTGGGGTGGGGGGAAGGCGCTGAAGCTTTCTTT. This chain joins TRBV7-9 and TRBJ1-1; TRBD1 is a possible D gene (5 bases). This CDR3 contains 15 residues. The V end was cut by 5 bases, the J end by 6 bases, with 19 bases between. Germline lookup yields CDR1 SEHNR and CDR2 FQNEAQ (reference sequence). Full variable domain (remainder filled in from reference TRBV7-9 and TRBJ1-1): DTGVSQNPRHKITKRGQNVTFRCDPISEHNRLYWYRQTLGQGPEFLTYFQNEAQLEKSRLLSDRFSAERPKGSFSTLEIQRTEQGDSAMYLCASSLGWGEGAEAFFGQGTRLTVV.

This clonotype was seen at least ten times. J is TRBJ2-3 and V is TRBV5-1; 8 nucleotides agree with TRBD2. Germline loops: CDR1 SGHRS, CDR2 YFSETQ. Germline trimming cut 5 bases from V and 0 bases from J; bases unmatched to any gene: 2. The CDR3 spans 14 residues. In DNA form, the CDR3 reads TGCGCCAGCAGATTAGCGGGGAGCACAGATACGCAGTATTTT. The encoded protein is CASRLAGSTDTQYF.

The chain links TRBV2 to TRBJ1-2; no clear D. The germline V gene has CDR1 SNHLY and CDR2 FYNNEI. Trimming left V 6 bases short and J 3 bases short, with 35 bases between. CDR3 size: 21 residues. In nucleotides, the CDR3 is TGTGCCAGCAGCCACTCTCGAACCCTCGGACGCGGCTCACCCGAGTACTATGGCTACACCTTC. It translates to CASSHSRTLGRGSPEYYGYTF.

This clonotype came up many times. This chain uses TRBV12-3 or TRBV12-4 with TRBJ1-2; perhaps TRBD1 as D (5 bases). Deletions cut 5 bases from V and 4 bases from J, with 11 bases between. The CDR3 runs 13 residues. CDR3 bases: TGTGCCAGCAGTCACAGGTCCGGCTATGGCTACACCTTC. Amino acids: CASSHRSGYGYTF.

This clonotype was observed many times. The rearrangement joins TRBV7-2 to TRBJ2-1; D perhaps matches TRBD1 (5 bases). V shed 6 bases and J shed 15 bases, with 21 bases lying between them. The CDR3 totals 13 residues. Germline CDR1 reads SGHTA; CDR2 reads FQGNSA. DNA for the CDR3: TGTGCCAGCAGAAATCTGGCCGGTGGGCAGGGGTTCTTC. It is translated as CASRNLAGGQGFF. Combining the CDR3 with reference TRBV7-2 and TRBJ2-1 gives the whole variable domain GAGVSQSPSNKVTEKGKDVELRCDPISGHTALYWYRQSLGQGLEFLIYFQGNSAPDKSGLPSDRFSAERTGGSVSTLTIQRTQQEDSAVYLCASRNLAGGQGFFGPGTRLTVL.

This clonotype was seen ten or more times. CDR3 loop: CAIHPGTGESYEQYF. As DNA, the CDR3 is TGTGCCATCCACCCCGGGACAGGGGAATCCTACGAGCAGTACTTC. The chain joins TRBV10-3 to TRBJ2-7, with TRBD1 matching over 10 bases. The CDR3 is 15 amino acids. Germline V lookup: CDR1 ENHRY, CDR2 SYGVKD. With 8 bases clipped from V and 1 base from J, the junction kept 8 bases outside the gene matches.

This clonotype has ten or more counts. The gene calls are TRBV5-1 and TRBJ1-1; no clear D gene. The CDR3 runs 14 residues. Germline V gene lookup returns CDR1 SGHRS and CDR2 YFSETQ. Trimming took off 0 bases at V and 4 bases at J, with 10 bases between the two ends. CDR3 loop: CASSLGGRGTEAFF. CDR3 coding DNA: TGCGCCAGCAGCTTGGGCGGTCGGGGCACTGAAGCTTTCTTT.

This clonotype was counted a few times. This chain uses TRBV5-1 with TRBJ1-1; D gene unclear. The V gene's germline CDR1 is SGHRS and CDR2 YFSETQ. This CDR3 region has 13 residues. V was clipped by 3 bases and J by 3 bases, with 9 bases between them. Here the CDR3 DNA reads TGCGCCAGCAGCTCACTGATTGACACTGAAGCTTTCTTT. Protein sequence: CASSSLIDTEAFF.

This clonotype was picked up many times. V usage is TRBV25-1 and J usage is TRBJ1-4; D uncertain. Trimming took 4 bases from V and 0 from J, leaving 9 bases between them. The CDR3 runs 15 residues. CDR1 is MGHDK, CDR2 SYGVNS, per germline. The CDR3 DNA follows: TGTGCCAGCAGTGGCGATCAGGCAACTAATGAAAAACTGTTTTTT. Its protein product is CASSGDQATNEKLFF. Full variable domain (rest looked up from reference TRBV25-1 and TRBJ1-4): EADIYQTPRYLVIGTGKKITLECSQTMGHDKMYWYQQDPGMELHLIHYSYGVNSTEKGDLSSESTVSRIRTEHFPLTLESARPSHTSQYLCASSGDQATNEKLFFGSGTQLSVL.

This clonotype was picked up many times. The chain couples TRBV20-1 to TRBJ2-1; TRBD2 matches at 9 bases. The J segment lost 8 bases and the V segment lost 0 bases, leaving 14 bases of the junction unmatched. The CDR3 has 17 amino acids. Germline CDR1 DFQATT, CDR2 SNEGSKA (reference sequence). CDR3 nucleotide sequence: TGCAGTGCTAGAGACCGAATGGCGGGAGGGATTTTACATGAGCAGTTCTTC. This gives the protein CSARDRMAGGILHEQFF.

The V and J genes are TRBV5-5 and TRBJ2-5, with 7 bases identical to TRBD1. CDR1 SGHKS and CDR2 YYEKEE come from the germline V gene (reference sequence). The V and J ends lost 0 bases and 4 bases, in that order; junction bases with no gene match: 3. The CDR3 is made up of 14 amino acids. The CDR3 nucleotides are TGTGCCAGCAGCTTGGTGGGACAGCGAGAGACCCAGTACTTC. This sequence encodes CASSLVGQRETQYF. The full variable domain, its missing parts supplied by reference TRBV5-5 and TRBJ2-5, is DAGVTQSPTHLIKTRGQQVTLRCSPISGHKSVSWYQQVLGQGPQFIFQYYEKEERGRGNFPDRFSARQFPNYSSELNVNALLLGDSALYLCASSLVGQRETQYFGPGTRLLVL.